One sample yielded the 32 T cell receptor beta chains listed below, sequenced in a study of blood T cell repertoires in COVID-19. Assay: immunoSEQ multiplex PCR; the TCRdb copy retains only in-frame clones and omits some. Of nearly 300,000 clones in the sample, roughly 90% are singletons; the top ten hold under 3%. What was sequenced was PBMCs or T cells enriched from blood (not recorded which). The source is a woman between 45 and 65 years old who had been exposed to COVID-19.

The V and J genes are TRBV3-1 (or the pseudogene TRBV3-2) and TRBJ2-7; 9 bases agree with TRBD1. CDR1 is LGHDT and CDR2 is YNNKEL in the germline V gene (reference sequence). The CDR3 spans 17 residues. The V segment lost 3 bases and the J segment 3 bases; nucleotides outside the gene matches: 12. The CDR3 is CASSQYTGQGVSYEQYF. The CDR3 region has the DNA TGTGCCAGCAGCCAGTATACGGGACAGGGAGTAAGCTACGAGCAGTACTTC.

The chain is built from TRBV4-1 and TRBJ2-5, with a possible D match to TRBD1 (5 bases). Trimming pared 0 bases from V and 5 bases from J, leaving 10 bases between. The germline V gene has CDR1 MGHRA and CDR2 YSYEKL. The CDR3 length is 14 residues. DNA of the CDR3: TGCGCCAGCAGCCAAGAGTCTAGGGGCGAGACCCAGTACTTC. Protein: CASSQESRGETQYF.

The chain uses TRBV9 and TRBJ2-5, with 16 bases that match TRBD2. With V trimmed by 3 bases and J by 2 bases, 4 bases remained unmatched. CDR1 and CDR2 from the germline V gene are SGDLS and YYNGEE. The CDR3 is 17 residues long. Here the CDR3 reads CASSAGTSGGVQETQYF. The CDR3 DNA reads as TGTGCCAGCAGCGCCGGGACTAGCGGGGGGGTGCAAGAGACCCAGTACTTC. The variable domain in full, completed from reference TRBV9 and TRBJ2-5, reads DSGVTQTPKHLITATGQRVTLRCSPRSGDLSVYWYQQSLDQGLQFLIQYYNGEERAKGNILERFSAQQFPDLHSELNLSSLELGDSALYFCASSAGTSGGVQETQYFGPGTRLLVL.

The V call is TRBV5-1, the J call TRBJ1-6, with TRBD1 matching 10 bases. The V gene's germline CDR1 is SGHRS and CDR2 YFSETQ. V was clipped by 4 bases and J by 7 bases; unmatched bases: 5. The CDR3 loop spans 15 amino acids. In DNA form, the CDR3 reads TGCGCCAGCAGCGGGGACAGGGGTAGCAATTCACCCCTCCACTTT. Translating gives CASSGDRGSNSPLHF.

The gene calls are TRBV6-5 and TRBJ1-1; 7 bases match TRBD1. The germline V gene encodes CDR1 MNHEY and CDR2 SVGAGI. The CDR3 totals 14 residues. V trimming: 6 bases; J trimming: 1 base; junction bases outside the gene matches: 5. Here the CDR3 DNA reads TGTGCCAGCAGACCAGGGACAGCGAACACTGAAGCTTTCTTT. Amino acid sequence: CASRPGTANTEAFF.

The V gene is TRBV2, the J gene TRBJ2-7; 7 bases match TRBD1. CDR1 is SNHLY and CDR2 is FYNNEI in the germline V gene. This CDR3 contains 12 residues. Trimming at V came to 5 bases and at J to 5 bases, leaving 3 bases not matched to a gene. The CDR3 loop reads CASSNRGNEQYF. The CDR3, as DNA: TGTGCCAGCAGTAACAGGGGCAACGAGCAGTACTTC.

V usage is TRBV4-1 and J usage is TRBJ2-7, with 12 bases matching TRBD2. From germline, CDR1 is MGHRA and CDR2 YSYEKL. The CDR3 extends over 16 amino acids. The V and J ends lost 1 base and 6 bases, in that order; junction bases with no gene match: 7. CDR3 loop: CASSQGLAGGVREQYF. CDR3 nucleotides: TGCGCCAGCAGCCAAGGGCTAGCGGGGGGGGTCCGCGAGCAGTACTTC.

This clone has just one count. V gene TRBV5-5 combines with J gene TRBJ2-5; D remains ambiguous. Trimming removed 0 bases from V and 2 bases from J, with 11 bases in between. There are 15 residues in the CDR3. From germline, CDR1 is SGHKS and CDR2 YYEKEE (reference sequence). CDR3 bases: TGTGCCAGCAGCTTGGTCAGCTGGCGGCAAGAGACCCAGTACTTC. It translates to CASSLVSWRQETQYF.

The gene calls are TRBV5-4 and TRBJ2-3; 8 bases line up with TRBD2. After removal of 1 base from V and 7 bases from J, the junction contained 8 bases not matched to a gene. The CDR3 extends over 15 amino acids. Germline V gene sequence: CDR1 SGHNT, CDR2 YYREEE (reference sequence). CDR3 nucleotides: TGTGCCAGCAGCTTGAACGGGGGGGGGTTGAATACGCAGTATTTT. This sequence encodes CASSLNGGGLNTQYF.

This clone turned up a few times. The chain joins TRBV6-6 to TRBJ1-5; D may be TRBD1 (6 bases). This CDR3 is 17 amino acids long. Trimming cost V 5 bases and J 4 bases, with 21 bases left between them. Germline values: CDR1 MNHNY, CDR2 SVGAGI (reference sequence). The CDR3 DNA sequence: TGTGCCAGCAGTCCCCGGGGGGCGGGGACGAAGAATCAGCCCCAGCATTTT. Translated, it gives CASSPRGAGTKNQPQHF.

The rearrangement uses TRBV2 and TRBJ1-2; possible D gene TRBD1, 6 bases. CDR1 and CDR2 (germline): SNHLY, FYNNEI. The CDR3 extends over 11 amino acids. The V and J ends lost 7 bases and 8 bases respectively, with 11 bases between them. The CDR3 DNA sequence: TGTGCCAGCACGCGGGGGGCGGGCTACACCTTC. This gives the protein CASTRGAGYTF.

The rearrangement uses TRBV23-1 and TRBJ1-5; the match to TRBD1 covers 8 bases. TRBV23-1 is labeled an ORF, and its function is uncertain. This CDR3 spans 16 amino acids. Losses at the gene ends were 4 bases for V and 3 bases for J; bases not matched to a gene: 8. CDR3 in amino acids: CASSRPGQDPNQPQHF. The CDR3 nucleotides read TGCGCCAGCAGTCGGCCGGGACAGGACCCCAATCAGCCCCAGCATTTT.

The gene calls are TRBV20-1 and TRBJ1-2; D gene ambiguous. V dropped 2 bases and J dropped 4 bases, with 5 bases sitting between them. Germline CDR1 DFQATT, CDR2 SNEGSKA (reference sequence). The length of the CDR3 is 11 residues. CDR3 DNA: TGCAGTGCTAGAATTCGCTATGGCTACACCTTC. It encodes CSARIRYGYTF.

The V and J genes are TRBV5-4 and TRBJ2-7; the D is unclear. The germline V gene encodes CDR1 SGHNT and CDR2 YYREEE (reference sequence). The CDR3 totals 12 residues. V gave up 2 bases and J gave up 5 bases, with 8 bases separating them. CDR3 coding DNA: TGTGCCAGCAGCTTTCTTGAGGACGAGCAGTACTTC. Its translation is CASSFLEDEQYF. Full variable domain (remainder filled in from reference TRBV5-4 and TRBJ2-7): ETGVTQSPTHLIKTRGQQVTLRCSSQSGHNTVSWYQQALGQGPQFIFQYYREEENGRGNFPPRFSGLQFPNYSSELNVNALELDDSALYLCASSFLEDEQYFGPGTRLTVT.

The chain joins TRBV4-2 to TRBJ1-1; D is undetermined. The CDR3 is 12 amino acids. Looked up from germline, CDR1 is LGHNA and CDR2 is YNFKEQ. V lost 0 bases and J lost 14, with 13 bases in between. The CDR3 loop reads CASSQDQAYVFF. The CDR3 DNA is TGTGCCAGCAGCCAAGATCAAGCCTACGTATTCTTT.

This clone was detected once. The CDR3 loop reads CASSLGRGEQFF. CDR3 DNA sequence: TGTGCCAGCAGCTTGGGACGGGGTGAGCAGTTCTTC. The chain is built from TRBV5-6 and TRBJ2-1, with D perhaps matching TRBD2 (5 bases). V lost 0 bases and J lost 9, with 7 bases in between. Germline V gives CDR1 SGHDT, CDR2 YYEEEE. The CDR3 contains 12 residues.

V gene TRBV4-1 combines with J gene TRBJ2-7, with TRBD1 identical over 10 bases. V lost 1 base, J lost 4 bases, and 10 bases stayed unmatched. Germline CDR1 is MGHRA and CDR2 is YSYEKL. This CDR3 has 17 amino acids. DNA for the CDR3: TGCGCCAGCAGCCAAGTGCTCCGACAGGGGGCCCCTTACGAGCAGTACTTC. Translated: CASSQVLRQGAPYEQYF.

The rearrangement joins TRBV5-5 to TRBJ1-5; tentative D call: TRBD1 (6 bases). This CDR3 spans 14 amino acids. V lost 4 bases, J lost 3 bases, and 11 bases lay in between. The germline gives CDR1 SGHKS, CDR2 YYEKEE (reference sequence). CDR3 sequence (DNA): TGTGCCAGCAGCCAGACAGGTTCCAATCAGCCCCAGCATTTT. As protein: CASSQTGSNQPQHF. Full variable domain (remainder filled in from reference TRBV5-5 and TRBJ1-5): DAGVTQSPTHLIKTRGQQVTLRCSPISGHKSVSWYQQVLGQGPQFIFQYYEKEERGRGNFPDRFSARQFPNYSSELNVNALLLGDSALYLCASSQTGSNQPQHFGDGTRLSIL.

The V gene is TRBV19, the J gene TRBJ1-1, with a possible D match to TRBD1 (5 bases). This CDR3 is 14 amino acids long. Germline CDR1 LNHDA, CDR2 SQIVND (reference sequence). V lost 6 bases, J lost 5 bases, and 16 bases lay in between. The CDR3 region has the DNA TGTGCCAGTAGCCCGAAGGGGCGGGGGACTGAAGCTTTCTTT. Amino acid sequence: CASSPKGRGTEAFF.

This clone has only one observation. This sequence joins TRBV6-4 and TRBJ1-1; D gene uncertain. Germline V CDR1 and CDR2: MRHNA, SNTAGT. Trimming shortened V by 6 bases and J by 1 base, and 12 bases separated the two germline ends. This CDR3 has 14 amino acids. In DNA, the CDR3 is TGTGCCAGCAGGAATAGCGCGAGGAACACTGAAGCTTTCTTT. Residues: CASRNSARNTEAFF.

CDR3 loop: CASSLLAGALAKNIQYF. DNA of the CDR3: TGTGCCAGCAGCTTACTAGCGGGGGCCTTAGCCAAAAACATTCAGTACTTC. The genes are TRBV7-8 and TRBJ2-4; 10 bases fit TRBD2. Germline V CDR1 and CDR2: SGHVS, FQNEAQ. CDR3 length equals 17 residues. Trimming removed 2 bases from V and 0 bases from J; junction bases left unmatched: 4.

The rearrangement joins TRBV2 to TRBJ2-5; 8 bases line up with TRBD2. Germline V gene sequence: CDR1 SNHLY, CDR2 FYNNEI. The V segment lost 7 bases and the J segment 0 bases; nucleotides outside the gene matches: 10. The CDR3 is 16 residues long. CDR3: CASKSTGGTYQETQYF. DNA for the CDR3: TGTGCCAGCAAGTCAACGGGGGGGACCTACCAAGAGACCCAGTACTTC.

The chain couples TRBV6-5 to TRBJ1-4; maybe TRBD1 (5 bases). Germline CDR1 and CDR2: MNHEY and SVGAGI. This CDR3 is built from 12 residues. Trimming shortened V by 6 bases and J by 7 bases, and 9 bases separated the two germline ends. The CDR3 bases are TGTGCCAGCAGGAAGACAGCTGAAAAACTGTTTTTT. This translates into CASRKTAEKLFF.

This clone was observed a few times. J is TRBJ1-2 and V is TRBV3-1 (or the pseudogene TRBV3-2); the D gene is possibly TRBD1 (5 bases). CDR3 size: 15 residues. CDR1 and CDR2 (germline): LGHDT, YNNKEL (reference sequence). V was trimmed by 1 base and J by 6 bases, leaving 15 bases between them. This CDR3 reads CASSQAPNQGDGYTF. As DNA, the CDR3 is TGTGCCAGCAGCCAAGCCCCAAATCAGGGCGATGGCTACACCTTC.

The chain employs TRBV23-1 and TRBJ1-4, with 8 positions matching TRBD1. TRBV23-1 is sorted into the ORF group, with uncertain function. This CDR3 spans 19 amino acids. After removal of 3 bases from V and 0 bases from J, the junction contained 12 bases not matched to a gene. CDR3 region: CASSHRTGLRRATNEKLFF. The DNA of the CDR3 is TGCGCCAGCAGTCATCGGACAGGGCTGAGGAGGGCAACTAATGAAAAACTGTTTTTT.

The V gene is TRBV6-2 or TRBV6-3, the J gene TRBJ2-3, with D hard to call. With 0 bases removed from V and 2 bases from J, the gap between germline ends came to 9 bases. Germline loops: CDR1 MNHEY, CDR2 SVGEGT. The CDR3 has 15 amino acids. In DNA, the CDR3 is TGTGCCAGCAGTTACTCCCGAGGAGACACAGATACGCAGTATTTT. Protein product: CASSYSRGDTDTQYF.

The chain employs TRBV7-2 and TRBJ2-5; 10 positions agree with TRBD2. Germline values: CDR1 SGHTA, CDR2 FQGNSA. CDR3 length: 16 residues. J lost 4 bases, V lost 5 bases, and 10 bases had no gene match. CDR3 residues: CASSASRAGGLETQYF. DNA of the CDR3: TGTGCCAGCAGCGCCTCTCGAGCGGGGGGGCTAGAGACCCAGTACTTC.

CDR3 protein: CASSQDGAHGQPQHF. The CDR3 bases are TGTGCCAGCAGCCAAGACGGAGCTCACGGTCAGCCCCAGCATTTT. J is TRBJ1-5 and V is TRBV14; D unresolved. The CDR3 runs to 15 residues. Trimming removed 0 bases from V and 6 bases from J, with 12 bases in between. Germline V lookup: CDR1 SGHDN, CDR2 FVKESK.

This chain links TRBV7-9 with TRBJ2-2; 14 nucleotides align to TRBD2. The CDR3 is made up of 15 amino acids. With V trimmed by 3 bases and J by 6 bases, 0 bases remained unmatched. Germline lookup yields CDR1 SEHNR and CDR2 FQNEAQ (reference sequence). In nucleotides, the CDR3 is TGTGCCAGCAGCTTGGGACTAGCGGGGGCCGGGGAGCTGTTTTTT. It codes for CASSLGLAGAGELFF.

A note on this clone: The identical CDR3 is also encoded by other nucleotide sequences in the sample. V is TRBV4-1 and J is TRBJ2-1, with 10 nucleotides matching TRBD2. Germline-derived CDR1 and CDR2 are MGHRA and YSYEKL. This CDR3 region has 16 residues. V shed 2 bases and J 4 bases; nucleotides not matched to a gene: 5. The CDR3 DNA is TGCGCCAGCAGCCAATCCCTAGCGGGGGTATACAATGAGCAGTTCTTC. This codes for CASSQSLAGVYNEQFF.

The chain couples TRBV5-5 to TRBJ1-2; the D gene is possibly TRBD1 (5 bases). CDR1 and CDR2 (germline): SGHKS, YYEKEE (reference sequence). The CDR3 is 15 amino acids. V was pared by 3 bases and J by 7 bases, with 19 bases between. The CDR3 region is CASSSPDMALFGYTF. CDR3 nucleotides: TGTGCCAGCAGCTCGCCGGACATGGCGCTCTTTGGCTACACCTTC.

The V and J genes are TRBV25-1 and TRBJ1-1; 9 bases are shared with TRBD1. Trimming at V came to 6 bases and at J to 1 base, leaving 9 bases not matched to a gene. Germline V lookup: CDR1 MGHDK, CDR2 SYGVNS. This CDR3 has 16 residues. The CDR3 reads CASRPPGQGRNTEAFF. In nucleotides, the CDR3 is TGTGCCAGCAGACCACCGGGACAGGGAAGGAACACTGAAGCTTTCTTT.